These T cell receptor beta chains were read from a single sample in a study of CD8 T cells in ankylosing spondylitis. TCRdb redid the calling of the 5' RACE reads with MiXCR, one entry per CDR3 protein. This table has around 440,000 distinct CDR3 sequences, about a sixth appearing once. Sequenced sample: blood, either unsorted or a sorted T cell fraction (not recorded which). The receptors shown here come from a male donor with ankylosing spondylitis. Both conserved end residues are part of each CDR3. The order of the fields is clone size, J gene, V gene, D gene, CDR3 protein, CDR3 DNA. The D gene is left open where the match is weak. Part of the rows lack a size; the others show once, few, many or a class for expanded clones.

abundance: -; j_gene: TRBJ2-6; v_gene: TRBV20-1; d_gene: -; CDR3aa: CSALPGRGSGANVLTF; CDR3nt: TGCAGTGCTCTACCCGGGCGGGGCTCTGGGGCCAACGTCCTGACTTTC
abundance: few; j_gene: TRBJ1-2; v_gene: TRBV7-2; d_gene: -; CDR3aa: CASSVQSGSLGYGYTF; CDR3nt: TGTGCCAGCAGCGTCCAAAGTGGCAGCTTAGGCTATGGCTACACCTTC
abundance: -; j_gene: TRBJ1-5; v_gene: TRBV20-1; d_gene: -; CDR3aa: CSARRTGGFDQPQHF; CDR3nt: TGCAGTGCGAGACGGACGGGGGGCTTCGATCAGCCCCAGCATTTT
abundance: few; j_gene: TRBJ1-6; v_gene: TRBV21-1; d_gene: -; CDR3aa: CASSSRDSKSSYNSPLHF; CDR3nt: TGTGCCAGCAGCAGCCGGGACAGCAAGAGCTCCTATAATTCACCCCTCCACTTT
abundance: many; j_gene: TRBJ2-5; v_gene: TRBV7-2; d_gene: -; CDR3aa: CASSLARTQETQYF; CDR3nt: TGTGCCAGCAGCTTAGCGCGGACTCAAGAGACCCAGTACTTC
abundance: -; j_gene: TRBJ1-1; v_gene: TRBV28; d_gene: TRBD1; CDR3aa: CASSGQAEITEAFF; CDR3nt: TGTGCCAGCAGTGGACAGGCGGAAATAACTGAAGCTTTCTTT
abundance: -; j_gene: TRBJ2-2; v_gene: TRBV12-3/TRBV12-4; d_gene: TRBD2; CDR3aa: CASSLQRGNTGELFF; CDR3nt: TGTGCCAGCAGTCTTCAGCGGGGTAACACCGGGGAGCTGTTTTTT
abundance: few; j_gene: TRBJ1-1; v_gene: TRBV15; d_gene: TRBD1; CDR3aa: CATKGTGTGDTEAFF; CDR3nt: TGTGCCACCAAGGGAACCGGGACAGGAGACACTGAAGCTTTCTTT
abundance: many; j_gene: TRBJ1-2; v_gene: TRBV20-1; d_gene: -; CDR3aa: CSARDPDRAPNYGYTF; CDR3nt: TGCAGTGCTAGAGATCCCGACCGCGCTCCTAACTATGGCTACACCTTC
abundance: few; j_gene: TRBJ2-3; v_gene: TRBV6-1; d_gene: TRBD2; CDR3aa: CAVLAGNTDTQYF; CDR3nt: TGTGCCGTCCTAGCGGGTAACACAGATACGCAGTATTTT
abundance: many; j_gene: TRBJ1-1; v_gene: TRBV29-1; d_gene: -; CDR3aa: CSGCSLGYRTEAFF; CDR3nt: TGCAGCGGCTGCAGTCTGGGGTATCGTACTGAAGCTTTCTTT
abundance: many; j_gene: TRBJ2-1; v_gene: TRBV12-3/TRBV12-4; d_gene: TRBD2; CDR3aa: CASSFGGGRYNEQFF; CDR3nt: TGTGCCAGCAGTTTTGGCGGGGGGAGATACAATGAGCAGTTCTTC
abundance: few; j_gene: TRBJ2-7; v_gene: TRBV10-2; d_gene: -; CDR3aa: CASKMWDSSYEQYF; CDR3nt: TGCGCCAGCAAAATGTGGGACTCTTCCTACGAGCAGTACTTC
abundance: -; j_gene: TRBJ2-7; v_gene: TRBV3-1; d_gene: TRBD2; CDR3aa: CASSSLAGGAYEQYF; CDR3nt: TGTGCCAGCTCTTCCCTAGCGGGGGGAGCCTACGAGCAGTACTTC
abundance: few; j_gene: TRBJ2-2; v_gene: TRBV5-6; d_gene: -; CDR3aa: CASTRSWGQYTGELFF; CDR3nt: TGTGCCAGCACCCGAAGTTGGGGTCAGTACACCGGGGAGCTGTTTTTT
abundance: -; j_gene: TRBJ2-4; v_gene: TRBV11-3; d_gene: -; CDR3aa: CASSKYGTAIAKNIQYF; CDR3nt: TGTGCCAGCAGCAAATACGGGACTGCTATAGCCAAAAACATTCAGTACTTC
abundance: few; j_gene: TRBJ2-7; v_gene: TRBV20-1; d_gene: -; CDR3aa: CSARGPTYEQYF; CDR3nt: TGCAGTGCTAGAGGTCCGACCTACGAGCAGTACTTC
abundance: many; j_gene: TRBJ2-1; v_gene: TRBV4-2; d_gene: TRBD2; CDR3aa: CASSRTHEGLGARNEQFF; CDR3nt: TGTGCCAGCAGCCGGACCCACGAGGGACTAGGGGCCCGCAATGAGCAGTTCTTC
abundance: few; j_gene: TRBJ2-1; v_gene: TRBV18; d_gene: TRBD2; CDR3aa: CASRNGDGGYNEQFF; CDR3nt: TGTGCCAGTCGGAATGGTGACGGGGGGTACAATGAGCAGTTCTTC
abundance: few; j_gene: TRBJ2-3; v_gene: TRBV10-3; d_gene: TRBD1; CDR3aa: CAISSGQGSTDTQYF; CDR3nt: TGTGCCATCAGTTCCGGACAGGGAAGCACAGATACGCAGTATTTT
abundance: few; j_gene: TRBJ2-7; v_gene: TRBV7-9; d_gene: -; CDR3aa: CASSSGTGTEQYF; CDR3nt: TGTGCCAGCAGTTCCGGGACGGGGACCGAGCAGTACTTC
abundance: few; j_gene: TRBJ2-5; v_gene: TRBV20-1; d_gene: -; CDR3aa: CSARDRLKGIETQYF; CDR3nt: TGCAGTGCTAGAGATCGTCTCAAAGGGATAGAGACCCAGTACTTC
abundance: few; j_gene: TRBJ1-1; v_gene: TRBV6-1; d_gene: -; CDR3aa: CASSEAWSRLVAFF; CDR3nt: TGTGCCAGCAGTGAAGCTTGGAGCCGGTTGGTTGCTTTCTTT
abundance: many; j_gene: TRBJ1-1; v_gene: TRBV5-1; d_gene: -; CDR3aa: CASSPLDRNTEAFF; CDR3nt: TGCGCCAGCAGCCCCCTTGACCGGAACACTGAAGCTTTCTTT
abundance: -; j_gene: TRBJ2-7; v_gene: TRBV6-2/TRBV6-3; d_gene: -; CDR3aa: CASKSYGSYEQYF; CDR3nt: TGTGCCAGCAAATCGTACGGGTCCTACGAGCAGTACTTC
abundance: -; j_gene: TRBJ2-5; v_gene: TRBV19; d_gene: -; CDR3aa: CASSTVGNQETQYF; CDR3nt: TGTGCCAGTAGTACAGTAGGAAACCAAGAGACCCAGTACTTC
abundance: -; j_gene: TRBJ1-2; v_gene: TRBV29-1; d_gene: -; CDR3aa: CSVEFKYGYTF; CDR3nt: TGCAGCGTTGAGTTCAAATATGGCTACACCTTC
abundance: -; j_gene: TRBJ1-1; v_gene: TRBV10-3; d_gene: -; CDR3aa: CAISESGSPNTEAFF; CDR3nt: TGTGCCATCAGTGAGTCGGGATCACCGAACACTGAAGCTTTCTTT
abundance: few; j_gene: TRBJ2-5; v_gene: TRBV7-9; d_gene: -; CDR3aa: CASSPNKPKETQYF; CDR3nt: TGTGCCAGCAGCCCGAACAAACCTAAAGAGACCCAGTACTTC
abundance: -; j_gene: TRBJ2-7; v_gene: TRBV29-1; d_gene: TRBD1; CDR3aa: CSAQTGQGASYEQYF; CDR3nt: TGCAGCGCTCAAACGGGACAGGGGGCCTCCTACGAGCAGTACTTC
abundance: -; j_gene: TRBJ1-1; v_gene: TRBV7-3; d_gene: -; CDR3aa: CASSMGQNTEAFF; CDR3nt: TGTGCCAGCAGCATGGGACAGAACACTGAAGCTTTCTTT
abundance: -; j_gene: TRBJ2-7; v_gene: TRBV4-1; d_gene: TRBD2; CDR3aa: CASSQGQGAGETYEQYF; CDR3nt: TGCGCCAGCAGCCAAGGTCAGGGAGCGGGGGAAACCTACGAGCAGTACTTC
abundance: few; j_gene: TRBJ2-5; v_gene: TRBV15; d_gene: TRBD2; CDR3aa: CATSRDPRLAGVVETQYF; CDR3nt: TGTGCCACCAGCAGAGATCCCCGACTAGCGGGGGTTGTGGAGACCCAGTACTTC
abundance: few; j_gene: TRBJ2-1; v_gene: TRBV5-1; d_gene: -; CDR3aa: CASSLVGGPYNEQFF; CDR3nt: TGCGCCAGCAGCTTGGTCGGGGGCCCGTACAATGAGCAGTTCTTC
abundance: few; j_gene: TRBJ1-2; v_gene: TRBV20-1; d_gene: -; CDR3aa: CSARAGGGGYGYTF; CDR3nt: TGCAGTGCTAGGGCGGGGGGCGGTGGCTATGGCTACACCTTC
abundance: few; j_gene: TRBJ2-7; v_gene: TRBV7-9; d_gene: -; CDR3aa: CASTRGHGEAYEQYF; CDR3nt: TGTGCCAGCACCCGAGGCCACGGTGAAGCCTACGAGCAGTACTTC
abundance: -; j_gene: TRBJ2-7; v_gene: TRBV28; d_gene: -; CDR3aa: CASRGPSYYEQYF; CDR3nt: TGTGCCAGCAGAGGTCCCTCATACTACGAGCAGTACTTC
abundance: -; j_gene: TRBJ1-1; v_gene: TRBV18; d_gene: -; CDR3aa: CASSPPAKGSEAFF; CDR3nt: TGTGCCAGCTCACCACCTGCAAAGGGGTCTGAAGCTTTCTTT
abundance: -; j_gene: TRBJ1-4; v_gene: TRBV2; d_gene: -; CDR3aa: CASKERLRNEKLFF; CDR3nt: TGTGCCAGCAAAGAAAGACTTCGGAATGAAAAACTGTTTTTT
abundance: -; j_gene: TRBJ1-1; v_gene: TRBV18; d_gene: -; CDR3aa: CASSQRGGNTEAFF; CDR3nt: TGTGCCAGCTCACAGCGCGGGGGTAACACTGAAGCTTTCTTT
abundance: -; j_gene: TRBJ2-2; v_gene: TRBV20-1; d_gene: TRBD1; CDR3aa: CSASNRGTNTGELFF; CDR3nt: TGCAGTGCTAGTAACAGGGGAACGAACACCGGGGAGCTGTTTTTT
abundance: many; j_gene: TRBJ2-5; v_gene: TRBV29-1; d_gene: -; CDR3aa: CSVAGLEMETQYF; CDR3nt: TGCAGCGTGGCGGGACTGGAGATGGAGACCCAGTACTTC
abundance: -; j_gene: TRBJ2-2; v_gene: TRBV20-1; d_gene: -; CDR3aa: CSARGESGRANTGELFF; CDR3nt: TGCAGTGCTAGAGGGGAAAGCGGTCGAGCGAACACCGGGGAGCTGTTTTTT
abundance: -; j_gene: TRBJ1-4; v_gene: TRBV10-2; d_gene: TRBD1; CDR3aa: CASSESRGTANEKLFF; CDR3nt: TGCGCCAGCAGTGAGTCCAGGGGGACTGCTAATGAAAAACTGTTTTTT
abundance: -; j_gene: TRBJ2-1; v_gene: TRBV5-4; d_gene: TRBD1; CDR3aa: CASSFADRDEQFF; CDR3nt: TGTGCCAGCAGCTTCGCCGACAGGGATGAGCAGTTCTTC
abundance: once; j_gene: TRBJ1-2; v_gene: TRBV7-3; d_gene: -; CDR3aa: CASSLIGGPDYGYTF; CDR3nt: TGTGCCAGCAGCTTAATTGGCGGCCCTGACTATGGCTACACCTTC
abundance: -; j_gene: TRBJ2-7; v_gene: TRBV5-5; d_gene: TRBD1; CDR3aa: CASSWTGGSSYEQYF; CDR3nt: TGTGCCAGCAGCTGGACAGGGGGCAGCTCCTACGAGCAGTACTTC
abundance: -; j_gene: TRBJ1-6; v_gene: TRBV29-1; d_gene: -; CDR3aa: CSVRFSSYNSPLHF; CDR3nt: TGCAGCGTTAGGTTTTCTTCCTATAATTCACCCCTCCACTTT
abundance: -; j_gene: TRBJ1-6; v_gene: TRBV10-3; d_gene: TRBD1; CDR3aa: CAIMDRNSPLHF; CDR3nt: TGTGCCATCATGGACAGGAATTCACCCCTCCACTTT
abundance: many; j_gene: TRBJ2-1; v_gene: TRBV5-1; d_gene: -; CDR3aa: CASSLDGRVYNEQFF; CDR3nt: TGCGCCAGCAGCTTGGACGGCAGAGTTTACAATGAGCAGTTCTTC
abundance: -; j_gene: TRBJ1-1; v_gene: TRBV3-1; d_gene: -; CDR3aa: CASSQELRGANTEAFF; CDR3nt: TGTGCCAGCAGCCAAGAACTTCGGGGGGCGAACACTGAAGCTTTCTTT
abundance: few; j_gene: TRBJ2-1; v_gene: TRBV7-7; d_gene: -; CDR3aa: CASSLGAAGYNEQFF; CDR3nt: TGTGCCAGCAGCTTAGGTGCGGCGGGGTACAATGAGCAGTTCTTC
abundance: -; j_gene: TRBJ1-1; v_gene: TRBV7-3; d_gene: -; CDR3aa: CASSAGGAYTEAFF; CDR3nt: TGTGCCAGCAGCGCCGGGGGGGCTTACACTGAAGCTTTCTTT
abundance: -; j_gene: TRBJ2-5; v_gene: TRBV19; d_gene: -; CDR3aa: CASSIERGAQETQYF; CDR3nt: TGTGCCAGTAGTATAGAACGGGGGGCCCAAGAGACCCAGTACTTC
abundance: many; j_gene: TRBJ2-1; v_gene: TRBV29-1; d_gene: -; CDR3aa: CSVEQAIEQFF; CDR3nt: TGCAGCGTTGAACAGGCTATAGAGCAGTTCTTC
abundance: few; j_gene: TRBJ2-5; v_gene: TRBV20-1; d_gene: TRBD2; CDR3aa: CSPGEREYQETQYF; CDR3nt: TGCAGTCCCGGGGAGCGGGAGTACCAAGAGACCCAGTACTTC
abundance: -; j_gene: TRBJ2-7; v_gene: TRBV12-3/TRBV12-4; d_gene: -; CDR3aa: CASSSNPGSYEQYF; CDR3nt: TGTGCCAGCAGTTCGAACCCCGGATCTTACGAGCAGTACTTC